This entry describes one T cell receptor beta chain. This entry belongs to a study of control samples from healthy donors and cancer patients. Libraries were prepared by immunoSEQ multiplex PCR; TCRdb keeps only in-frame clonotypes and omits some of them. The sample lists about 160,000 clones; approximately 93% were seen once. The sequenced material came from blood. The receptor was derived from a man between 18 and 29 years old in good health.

The CDR3 region is CAWSAGGNNYGYTF. The CDR3, as DNA: TGTGCCTGGAGTGCCGGGGGGAATAACTATGGCTACACCTTC. The J gene is TRBJ1-2, the V gene TRBV30, with D maybe TRBD1 (5 bases). The CDR3 totals 14 residues. The V end was cut by 1 base, the J end by 1 base, with 10 bases between. Germline CDR1 and CDR2: GTSNPN and SVGIG (reference sequence).